The TCR beta chain described here comes from a study of T cells expressing NK-cell markers. Overall study context: The study drew TCR beta repertoires from sorted CD3+CD56+NKG2C+, CD3+CD56+NKG2C- and CD3+CD56-NKG2C+ T cells.

This CDR3 spans 16 amino acids. Details on this clonotype: Its antigen is not identified.

UMIs were included in TCR beta cDNA generated by 5'RACE template switching. TCRdb reprocessed the 5' RACE reads and stores each CDR3 protein as one record, lacking DNA. The sample includes about 260,000 distinct CDR3 sequences. Study-level findings and limits: It is unclear if expanded NKG2C-expressing clones target HCMV antigens. The study found dominant NKG2C+ clonotypes at about 1.0-7.5% of CD8+ T cells in about six donors.

Sequencing was done on a sample of blood T cells: a sorted CD56 or NKG2C T cell subset, CD4+ or CD8+ T cells, or bulk PBMC T cells (not recorded which). V is TRBV12-3 or TRBV12-4 and J is TRBJ1-1; TCRdb outputs TRBD1, but without DNA this stays unchecked. The clonotype originates from a young man in good health. The CDR3 spells CASTEGGGGLYTEAFF.